A single sample gave rise to the 29 T cell receptor beta chains below, sequenced in a study of blood T cell repertoires in COVID-19. Profiled with immunoSEQ multiplex PCR; TCRdb holds only in-frame clones, not every one. The data show around 150,000 clones, with about 80% seen just once and roughly a fifth held by the top ten. The specimen was peripheral blood. Receptors originate from a woman older than 75 with acute or convalescent COVID-19.

This rearrangement joins TRBV28 to TRBJ1-2; 7 bases line up with TRBD1. CDR1 is MDHEN, CDR2 SYDVKM, per germline. J gave up 2 bases and V 2 bases, and 5 bases lay outside the gene matches. CDR3 length: 15 residues. The CDR3 nucleotides read TGTGCCAGCAGTTTAGGAGGGACAGTGAACTATGGCTACACCTTC. It encodes CASSLGGTVNYGYTF.

Comments on this clone: Other DNA sequences within the sample encode an identical CDR3. The gene calls are TRBV5-1 and TRBJ1-3, with D possibly matching TRBD1 (5 bases). The CDR3 has 13 residues. V was cut by 0 bases and J by 4 bases, with 5 bases left in between. The V gene's germline CDR1 is SGHRS and CDR2 YFSETQ. The CDR3 loop reads CASSLAGGNTIYF. CDR3 nucleotide sequence: TGCGCCAGCAGCTTGGCAGGGGGAAACACCATATATTTT.

This chain uses TRBV18 with TRBJ2-5; D is undetermined. The CDR3 loop spans 13 amino acids. Germline loops: CDR1 KGHSH, CDR2 LQKENI. The V and J ends lost 4 bases and 1 base respectively, with 7 bases between them. CDR3 residues: CASSRAFQETQYF. Written as DNA, the CDR3 is TGTGCCAGCTCACGGGCGTTCCAAGAGACCCAGTACTTC.

The chain employs TRBV2 and TRBJ2-7; 11 bases agree with TRBD1. Germline V gene sequence: CDR1 SNHLY, CDR2 FYNNEI. CDR3 size: 17 residues. The trim removed 7 bases at V and 0 bases at J, leaving 11 bases unmatched. In DNA, the CDR3 is TGTGCCAGCACCGAGGGGACAGGGGGTTCTTTCTCCTACGAGCAGTACTTC. Residues: CASTEGTGGSFSYEQYF.

This clone was counted once. This chain joins TRBV24-1 and TRBJ1-2; tentative D call: TRBD1 (5 bases). The germline V and J ends were trimmed by 4 bases and 4 bases, with 12 bases remaining between them. The CDR3 is 14 amino acids. The germline gives CDR1 KGHDR, CDR2 SFDVKD. Written as DNA, the CDR3 is TGTGCCACCAGTGACCCAGGGATTCCCTATGGCTACACCTTC. Amino acid sequence: CATSDPGIPYGYTF.

This clone showed up just once. This chain uses TRBV4-2 with TRBJ1-3; D call uncertain. Trimming shortened V by 4 bases and J by 0 bases, and 10 bases separated the two germline ends. Germline V gene sequence: CDR1 LGHNA, CDR2 YNFKEQ. This CDR3 spans 15 amino acids. CDR3: CASSPELTSGNTIYF. CDR3 nucleotides: TGTGCCAGCAGCCCAGAACTCACCTCTGGAAACACCATATATTTT.

The chain carries TRBV19 and TRBJ2-3; weak D call: TRBD1 (6 bases). Germline V gene sequence: CDR1 LNHDA, CDR2 SQIVND (reference sequence). V shed 6 bases and J shed 0 bases, with 16 bases lying between them. The CDR3 consists of 16 residues. The CDR3 bases are TGTGCCAGTAGAATGGGGGCCCGACTGAGCACAGATACGCAGTATTTT. Translating gives CASRMGARLSTDTQYF.

This sequence joins TRBV18 and TRBJ1-2, with 9 bases matching TRBD1. The CDR3 contains 13 residues. Germline V gives CDR1 KGHSH, CDR2 LQKENI. V shed 4 bases and J 8 bases; nucleotides not matched to a gene: 5. DNA for the CDR3: TGTGCCAGCTCACTCGGACAGGGGCCGGGCTACACCTTC. Translation gives CASSLGQGPGYTF. The full variable domain, in which reference TRBV18 and TRBJ1-2 provide the parts outside the CDR3, is NAGVMQNPRHLVRRRGQEARLRCSPMKGHSHVYWYRQLPEEGLKFMVYLQKENIIDESGMPKERFSAEFPKEGPSILRIQQVVRGDSAAYFCASSLGQGPGYTFGSGTRLTVV.

The J gene is TRBJ2-3, the V gene TRBV4-1; 15 nucleotides agree with TRBD2. J gave up 6 bases and V 1 base, and 11 bases lay outside the gene matches. The germline V gene has CDR1 MGHRA and CDR2 YSYEKL. This CDR3 region has 19 residues. The CDR3 here is CASSQAGWTSGRAWDTQYF. CDR3 DNA sequence: TGCGCCAGCAGCCAAGCGGGGTGGACTAGCGGGAGGGCGTGGGATACGCAGTATTTT.

This chain links TRBV4-2 with TRBJ2-2; 10 bases line up with TRBD1. After removal of 8 bases from V and 0 bases from J, the junction contained 12 bases not matched to a gene. This CDR3 comprises 18 residues. Germline V gene sequence: CDR1 LGHNA, CDR2 YNFKEQ. CDR3 in DNA: TGTGCCAGCGCCCCTCCGGGACAGGGGCTTTCGAACACCGGGGAGCTGTTTTTT. The encoded protein is CASAPPGQGLSNTGELFF.

The chain combines TRBV6-1 with TRBJ2-3, with D maybe TRBD1 (5 bases). This CDR3 has 16 amino acids. Germline V gene lookup returns CDR1 MNHNS and CDR2 SASEGT. V dropped 3 bases and J dropped 3 bases, with 16 bases sitting between them. The CDR3 is CASSDMTVSVTDTQYF. In nucleotides, the CDR3 is TGTGCCAGCAGTGACATGACAGTCAGCGTTACAGATACGCAGTATTTT.

The chain recombines TRBV30 with TRBJ1-4, with TRBD1 as a possible D gene (5 bases). V was clipped by 1 base and J by 8 bases, with 11 bases between them. This CDR3 spans 13 amino acids. Germline CDR1 is GTSNPN and CDR2 is SVGIG (reference sequence). The CDR3 sequence: CAWSGRRGEKLFF. CDR3 DNA sequence: TGTGCCTGGAGTGGGCGGAGGGGAGAAAAACTGTTTTTT.

The rearrangement joins TRBV6-4 to TRBJ1-2; possible D gene TRBD1, 6 bases. Germline V CDR1 and CDR2: MRHNA, SNTAGT. The CDR3 totals 13 residues. Trimming removed 0 bases at V and 8 bases at J, with 10 bases between. CDR3 in DNA: TGTGCCAGCAGTGACTCTCCAGGGGACGGCTACACCTTC. Its protein is CASSDSPGDGYTF.

The rearrangement links TRBV5-4 to TRBJ2-7; no firm D call. Germline CDR1 is SGHNT and CDR2 is YYREEE (reference sequence). V lost 2 bases, J lost 1 base, and 7 bases lay in between. This CDR3 spans 13 amino acids. The CDR3 loop reads CASSFSLSYEQYF. For the CDR3, the DNA is TGTGCCAGCAGCTTTTCTCTATCCTACGAGCAGTACTTC.

This clone was found once. CDR3 loop: CATSEPRGAQNIQYF. The CDR3 region has the DNA TGTGCCACCAGTGAGCCCAGGGGGGCTCAGAACATTCAGTACTTC. The rearrangement links TRBV24-1 to TRBJ2-4; perhaps TRBD1 as D (7 bases). CDR3 size: 15 residues. The germline V gene encodes CDR1 KGHDR and CDR2 SFDVKD. Trimming took 4 bases from V and 7 from J, leaving 16 bases between them.

CDR3 DNA sequence: TGTGCCAGCAGCCGGGGCGGGGGGGCTAGAGAGACCCAGTACTTC. It specifies CASSRGGGARETQYF. The V and J genes are TRBV3-1 (or the pseudogene TRBV3-2) and TRBJ2-5, with 9 nucleotides matching TRBD2. Per germline, CDR1 LGHDT and CDR2 YNNKEL (reference sequence). V was pared by 4 bases and J by 4 bases, with 7 bases of the junction left unmatched. The CDR3 consists of 15 residues.

CDR3 sequence reads: CASRQGRAEAFF. The CDR3 nucleotides read TGTGCCAGCAGACAGGGTCGGGCCGAAGCTTTCTTT. The rearrangement joins TRBV6-6 to TRBJ1-1, with a possible D match to TRBD1 (6 bases). The germline gives CDR1 MNHNY, CDR2 SVGAGI (reference sequence). This CDR3 is built from 12 residues. V was cut by 6 bases and J by 8 bases, with 13 bases left in between.

This chain joins TRBV11-2 and TRBJ2-3, with 7 bases aligning to TRBD1. Germline V lookup: CDR1 SGHAT, CDR2 FQNNGV. The CDR3 is made up of 17 amino acids. The J segment lost 1 base and the V segment lost 4 bases, leaving 11 bases of the junction unmatched. In nucleotides, the CDR3 is TGTGCCAGCAGCTCACCCCCGGACGGGACAGGCACAGATACGCAGTATTTT. It translates to CASSSPPDGTGTDTQYF.

The gene calls are TRBV5-4 and TRBJ1-2; 7 bases are shared with TRBD1. In germline, CDR1 is SGHNT, CDR2 YYREEE (reference sequence). There are 17 residues in the CDR3. Unmatched junction bases numbered 18, after V lost 5 bases and J lost 5 bases. For the CDR3, the DNA is TGTGCCAGCAGAGAAGGGACAGCGCCAAAAGAGGGGTATGGCTACACCTTC. It encodes CASREGTAPKEGYGYTF.

The rearrangement uses TRBV6-6 and TRBJ2-5, with 14 bases matching TRBD2. Per germline, CDR1 MNHNY and CDR2 SVGAGI (reference sequence). The CDR3 covers 16 residues. The V segment lost 3 bases and the J segment 3 bases; nucleotides outside the gene matches: 3. The CDR3, as DNA: TGTGCCAGCAGTTATCCGGGACTAGCGGGGGAAGAGACCCAGTACTTC. The encoded protein is CASSYPGLAGEETQYF.

The chain employs TRBV5-4 and TRBJ2-3; 9 bases are a match to TRBD2. The CDR3 totals 15 residues. Germline CDR1 SGHNT, CDR2 YYREEE (reference sequence). V shed 0 bases and J 4 bases; nucleotides not matched to a gene: 3. For the CDR3, the DNA is TGTGCCAGCAGCTTGGGTAGCGGGGGTGCAGATACGCAGTATTTT. It yields the protein CASSLGSGGADTQYF.

This clone was counted a single time. The genes are TRBV7-9 and TRBJ1-2, with 8 bases that match TRBD1. V lost 5 bases to trimming and J lost 2 bases; unmatched junction nucleotides: 4. In germline, CDR1 is SEHNR, CDR2 FQNEAQ (reference sequence). This CDR3 has 14 amino acids. The CDR3: CASSPGQGNYGYTF. The CDR3 DNA sequence: TGTGCCAGCAGCCCAGGACAGGGCAACTATGGCTACACCTTC.

The chain recombines TRBV12-5 with TRBJ1-6, with a weak D call TRBD1 (6 bases). CDR1 and CDR2 from the germline V gene are LGHNT and FRNRAP. CDR3 length: 15 residues. V was pared by 3 bases and J by 10 bases, with 16 bases between. The CDR3 loop is CASGFPGEGDSPLHF. The CDR3 coding sequence is TGTGCTAGTGGTTTTCCCGGGGAGGGGGACTCACCCCTCCACTTT.

The chain is built from TRBV6-2 or TRBV6-3 and TRBJ1-2; TRBD1 is a possible D gene (5 bases). The CDR3 contains 16 residues. V shed 1 base and J shed 3 bases, with 15 bases lying between them. CDR1 and CDR2 from the germline V gene are MNHEY and SVGEGT. The CDR3 loop reads CASSYWAGRKDYGYTF. CDR3 coding DNA: TGTGCCAGCAGTTACTGGGCAGGGAGGAAGGACTATGGCTACACCTTC.

The gene calls are TRBV7-9 and TRBJ2-1; 9 bases line up with TRBD1. Trimming at V came to 0 bases and at J to 7 bases, leaving 4 bases not matched to a gene. The CDR3 runs to 15 residues. CDR1 is SEHNR, CDR2 FQNEAQ, per germline (reference sequence). CDR3 protein: CASSLAPDRGNEQFF. The CDR3 nucleotides read TGTGCCAGCAGCTTAGCTCCTGACAGGGGGAATGAGCAGTTCTTC.

The chain links TRBV4-3 to TRBJ2-2; tentative D call: TRBD1 (5 bases). Germline CDR1 is LGHNA and CDR2 is YSLEER. Trimming removed 4 bases at V and 7 bases at J, with 16 bases between. CDR3 size: 15 residues. In nucleotides, the CDR3 is TGCGCCAGCAGCCCCGAATGGGGCTTTGGCGGGGAGCTGTTTTTT. Amino acids: CASSPEWGFGGELFF.

V usage is TRBV25-1 and J usage is TRBJ1-3, with D unresolved. The CDR3 totals 15 residues. V was trimmed by 3 bases and J by 0 bases, leaving 9 bases between them. Germline V lookup: CDR1 MGHDK, CDR2 SYGVNS. CDR3 sequence (DNA): TGTGCCAGCAGTGATGGGCTTTCCTCTGGAAACACCATATATTTT. It translates to CASSDGLSSGNTIYF.

This rearrangement joins TRBV28 to TRBJ2-7; 7 nucleotides match TRBD1. The junction had 15 bases not matched to a gene; V was cut back by 7 bases and J by 3 bases. CDR3 length: 16 residues. The germline V gene encodes CDR1 MDHEN and CDR2 SYDVKM. The CDR3 DNA reads TGTGCCAGCAACCCTTTCCCGGGACAGCCGAACTACGAGCAGTACTTC. Translating it yields CASNPFPGQPNYEQYF.

The chain joins TRBV19 to TRBJ1-4; TRBD1 matches at 7 bases. Per the germline V gene, CDR1 is LNHDA and CDR2 is SQIVND (reference sequence). V shed 7 bases, J shed 7 bases, and the junction held 6 bases outside the gene matches. This CDR3 is 13 amino acids long. The CDR3 DNA sequence: TGTGCCAGTAAAGACAGGGACGGTGAAAAACTGTTTTTT. It is translated as CASKDRDGEKLFF.